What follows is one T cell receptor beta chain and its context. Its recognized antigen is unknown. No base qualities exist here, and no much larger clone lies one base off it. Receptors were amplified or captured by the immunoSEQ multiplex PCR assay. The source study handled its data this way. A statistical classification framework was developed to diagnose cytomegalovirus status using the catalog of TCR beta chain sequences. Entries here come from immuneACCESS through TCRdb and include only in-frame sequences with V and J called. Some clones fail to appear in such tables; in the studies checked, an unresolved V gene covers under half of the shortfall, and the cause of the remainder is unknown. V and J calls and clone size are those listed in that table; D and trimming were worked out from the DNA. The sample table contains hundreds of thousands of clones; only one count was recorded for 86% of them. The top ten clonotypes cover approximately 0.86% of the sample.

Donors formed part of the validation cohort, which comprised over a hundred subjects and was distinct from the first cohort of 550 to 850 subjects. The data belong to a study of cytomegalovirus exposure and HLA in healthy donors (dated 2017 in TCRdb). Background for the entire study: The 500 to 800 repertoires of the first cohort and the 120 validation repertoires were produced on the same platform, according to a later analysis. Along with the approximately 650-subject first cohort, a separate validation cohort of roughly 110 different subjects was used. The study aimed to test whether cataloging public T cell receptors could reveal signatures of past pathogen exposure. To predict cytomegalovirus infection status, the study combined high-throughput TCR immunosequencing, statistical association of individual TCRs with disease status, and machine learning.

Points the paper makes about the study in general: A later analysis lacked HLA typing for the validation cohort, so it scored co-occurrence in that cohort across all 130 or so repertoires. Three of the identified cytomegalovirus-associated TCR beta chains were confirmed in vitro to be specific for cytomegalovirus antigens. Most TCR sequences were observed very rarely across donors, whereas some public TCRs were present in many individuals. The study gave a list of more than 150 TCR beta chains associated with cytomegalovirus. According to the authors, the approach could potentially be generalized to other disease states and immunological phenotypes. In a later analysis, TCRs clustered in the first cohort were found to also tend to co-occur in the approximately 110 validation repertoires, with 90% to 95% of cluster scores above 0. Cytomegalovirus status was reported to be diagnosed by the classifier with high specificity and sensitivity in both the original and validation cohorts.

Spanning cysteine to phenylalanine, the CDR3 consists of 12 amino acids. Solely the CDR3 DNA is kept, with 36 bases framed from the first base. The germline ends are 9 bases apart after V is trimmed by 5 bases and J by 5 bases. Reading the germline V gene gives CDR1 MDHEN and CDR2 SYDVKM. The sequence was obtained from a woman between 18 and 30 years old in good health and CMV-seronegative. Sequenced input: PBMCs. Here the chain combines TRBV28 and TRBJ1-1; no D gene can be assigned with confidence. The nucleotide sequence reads TGTGCCAGCAGTGACATGGAAACTGAAGCTTTCTTT. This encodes CASSDMETEAFF.